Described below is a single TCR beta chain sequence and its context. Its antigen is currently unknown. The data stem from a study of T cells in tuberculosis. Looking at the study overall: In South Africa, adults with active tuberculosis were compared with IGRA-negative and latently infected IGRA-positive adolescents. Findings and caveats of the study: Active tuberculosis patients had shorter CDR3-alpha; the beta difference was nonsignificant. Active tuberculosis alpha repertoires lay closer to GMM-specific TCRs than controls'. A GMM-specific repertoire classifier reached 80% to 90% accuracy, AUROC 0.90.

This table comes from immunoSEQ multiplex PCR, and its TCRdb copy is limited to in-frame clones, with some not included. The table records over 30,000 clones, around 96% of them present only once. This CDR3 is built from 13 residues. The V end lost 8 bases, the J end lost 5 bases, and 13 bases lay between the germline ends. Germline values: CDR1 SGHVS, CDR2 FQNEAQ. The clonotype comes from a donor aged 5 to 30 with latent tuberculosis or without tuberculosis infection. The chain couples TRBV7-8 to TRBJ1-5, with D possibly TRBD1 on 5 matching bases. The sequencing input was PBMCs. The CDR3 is CASAPGGDQPQHF. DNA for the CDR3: TGTGCCAGCGCCCCCGGGGGTGATCAGCCCCAGCATTTT.